Reported below is one TCR beta chain. Its specificity is not known. The data derive from a study of cytomegalovirus exposure and HLA in healthy donors. Study context: Researchers found that more than 70% of 350 to 500 genotyped donors fell within the Caucasian-associated ancestry cluster.

Study-level points and caveats: CMV serostatus stood as the only immune exposure information on hand.

Primers included in the PCR were 60 Vbeta and 13 Jbeta primers. Assay used: immunoSEQ multiplex PCR; TCRdb lists only in-frame clones, some missing. This table has approximately 150,000 clones, 64% appearing once. The source material was PBMCs. The sequence was obtained from a woman aged 25 to 39 in good health and CMV-seropositive.

This CDR3 reads CASSPLKNYRREMNTGELFF. Here the CDR3 DNA reads TGCGCCAGCAGCCCCCTGAAGAATTACAGGCGGGAGATGAACACCGGGGAGCTGTTTTTT. This sequence joins TRBV4-1 and TRBJ2-2, with 7 bases matching TRBD2. The germline V gene encodes CDR1 MGHRA and CDR2 YSYEKL. This CDR3 has 20 amino acids. The junction had 18 bases not matched to a gene; V was cut back by 4 bases and J by 1 base.